A single sample gave rise to the 27 T cell receptor beta chains below, sequenced in a study of blood T cell repertoires in COVID-19. The assay was immunoSEQ multiplex PCR, and TCRdb's table has in-frame clones only and misses some. This table holds roughly 190,000 clones, 89% found once. Sample: PBMCs or T cells enriched from blood (not recorded which). These receptors originate from a woman between 18 and 29 years old who had recovered from COVID-19.

The chain links TRBV28 to TRBJ2-2; 9 nucleotides agree with TRBD1. J gave up 4 bases and V 3 bases, and 3 bases lay outside the gene matches. Germline assignment: CDR1 MDHEN and CDR2 SYDVKM. There are 15 residues in the CDR3. The CDR3 DNA follows: TGTGCCAGCAGTTTGACAGGGGGAGGCACCGGGGAGCTGTTTTTT. Amino acid sequence: CASSLTGGGTGELFF.

This chain joins TRBV4-3 and TRBJ2-1; D perhaps matches TRBD1 (5 bases). Trimming pared 0 bases from V and 4 bases from J, leaving 13 bases between. The V gene's germline CDR1 is LGHNA and CDR2 YSLEER. CDR3 length equals 16 residues. Written as DNA, the CDR3 is TGCGCCAGCAGCCAAGATCGGCTGGGGCTGTACAATGAGCAGTTCTTC. Translated: CASSQDRLGLYNEQFF.

The gene calls are TRBV5-1 and TRBJ1-2; a possible D gene is TRBD1 (5 bases). The CDR3 sequence is 18 residues long. Between the trimmed V and J ends, which lost 4 bases and 4 bases, there was a span of 26 bases. Germline V gives CDR1 SGHRS, CDR2 YFSETQ. The chain's CDR3 is CASSPRPRGLKQLYGYTF. CDR3 in DNA: TGCGCCAGCAGCCCGCGCCCGCGGGGCTTGAAGCAACTCTATGGCTACACCTTC.

The chain couples TRBV6-1 to TRBJ2-1; TRBD2 matches at 10 bases. The trim removed 4 bases at V and 5 bases at J, leaving 17 bases unmatched. CDR3 size: 19 residues. Germline V CDR1 and CDR2: MNHNS, SASEGT. In nucleotides, the CDR3 is TGTGCCAGCAGTGTTCTGACTCTCACGGGACTAGCGTATAACAATGAGCAGTTCTTC. Translation: CASSVLTLTGLAYNNEQFF.

As DNA, the CDR3 is TGTGCCAGCAGCAGAGTAAAAGGACAGAATAACTATGGCTACACCTTC. This codes for CASSRVKGQNNYGYTF. This sequence joins TRBV7-9 and TRBJ1-2, with a tentative D call TRBD1 (6 bases). V gave up 5 bases and J gave up 1 base, with 17 bases separating them. CDR3 size: 16 residues. Germline lookup yields CDR1 SEHNR and CDR2 FQNEAQ (reference sequence). Looking up the rest from reference TRBV7-9 and TRBJ1-2 gives the full variable domain: DTGVSQNPRHKITKRGQNVTFRCDPISEHNRLYWYRQTLGQGPEFLTYFQNEAQLEKSRLLSDRFSAERPKGSFSTLEIQRTEQGDSAMYLCASSRVKGQNNYGYTFGSGTRLTVV.

This chain joins TRBV28 and TRBJ1-6; 8 positions match TRBD1. Germline CDR1 is MDHEN and CDR2 is SYDVKM. This CDR3 comprises 15 residues. The J segment lost 4 bases and the V segment lost 6 bases, leaving 5 bases of the junction unmatched. CDR3 nucleotides: TGTGCCAGCAGGGACAGGGCCCTTTATAATTCACCCCTCCACTTT. Its translation: CASRDRALYNSPLHF.

The rearrangement joins TRBV5-1 to TRBJ1-1; D uncertain. The ends were cut back, 0 bases at V and 6 bases at J, with 9 bases in the middle. Germline V gene data show CDR1 as SGHRS and CDR2 as YFSETQ. CDR3 length equals 13 residues. CDR3: CASSLGAQAEAFF. The CDR3 nucleotides read TGCGCCAGCAGCTTGGGGGCGCAGGCTGAAGCTTTCTTT.

The gene calls are TRBV19 and TRBJ1-2, with no clear D. V lost 3 bases and J 4 bases, leaving 15 bases between the germline ends. The length of the CDR3 is 15 residues. Germline V gives CDR1 LNHDA, CDR2 SQIVND (reference sequence). CDR3 DNA: TGTGCCAGTAGTATGCTGTTTGAGGGAGTCTATGGCTACACCTTC. It is translated as CASSMLFEGVYGYTF.

The chain has TRBV3-1 (or the pseudogene TRBV3-2) and TRBJ2-7, with D unclear. The germline gives CDR1 LGHDT, CDR2 YNNKEL (reference sequence). V was cut by 0 bases and J by 0 bases, with 6 bases left in between. This CDR3 has 14 amino acids. CDR3 bases: TGTGCCAGCAGCCAAGACACACGCTCCTACGAGCAGTACTTC. It yields the protein CASSQDTRSYEQYF.

The V gene is TRBV7-3, the J gene TRBJ1-3, with 8 bases aligning to TRBD1. The length of the CDR3 is 18 residues. V shed 6 bases, J shed 2 bases, and the junction held 15 bases outside the gene matches. Germline lookup yields CDR1 SGHTA and CDR2 FQGTGA. The CDR3 sequence: CASSSLRDRIWTGNTIYF. The CDR3 DNA reads as TGTGCCAGCAGTTCTCTTCGGGACAGGATCTGGACTGGAAACACCATATATTTT.

The chain is built from TRBV28 and TRBJ2-3, with 10 bases matching TRBD2. V lost 11 bases to trimming and J lost 3 bases; unmatched junction nucleotides: 8. CDR1 is MDHEN and CDR2 is SYDVKM in the germline V gene. This CDR3 has 14 amino acids. The CDR3 DNA reads TGTGCCGTCCGGAGCGGGAGGGATACAGATACGCAGTATTTT. This encodes CAVRSGRDTDTQYF.

The CDR3 loop is CASSGDRGSGELFF. CDR3 coding DNA: TGTGCCAGCAGTGGGGACAGGGGGTCCGGGGAGCTGTTTTTT. The V gene is TRBV2, the J gene TRBJ2-2; 11 bases match TRBD1. The CDR3 is 14 amino acids. The germline V gene has CDR1 SNHLY and CDR2 FYNNEI. V lost 4 bases, J lost 6 bases, and 1 base stayed unmatched.

The chain uses TRBV21-1 and TRBJ2-2; TRBD1 was called by the table and not checked on the DNA. TRBV21-1 is classified as a pseudogene. The CDR3 contains 17 residues. This CDR3 reads CASSKAPGQAKTGELFF. In DNA form, the CDR3 reads TGTGCCAGCAGCAAAGCCCCGGGACAGGCAAAAACCGGGGAGCTGTTTTTT.

The V and J genes are TRBV4-1 and TRBJ1-3; 9 bases match TRBD1. CDR1 MGHRA and CDR2 YSYEKL come from the germline V gene. V shed 1 base and J 3 bases; nucleotides not matched to a gene: 4. The CDR3 loop spans 16 amino acids. The CDR3 here is CASSQVRDRVGNTIYF. The CDR3 region has the DNA TGCGCCAGCAGCCAAGTTCGGGACAGGGTTGGAAACACCATATATTTT.

The chain links TRBV28 to TRBJ1-1; a possible D gene is TRBD1 (6 bases). Between the trimmed V and J ends, which lost 5 bases and 4 bases, there was a span of 20 bases. Germline loops: CDR1 MDHEN, CDR2 SYDVKM. The CDR3 spans 16 residues. Here the CDR3 DNA reads TGTGCCAGCAGTCTTGAACAGGGAAGAGAAGGCACTGAAGCTTTCTTT. Translated, it gives CASSLEQGREGTEAFF.

The chain recombines TRBV19 with TRBJ2-1, with 7 positions matching TRBD2. Germline values: CDR1 LNHDA, CDR2 SQIVND (reference sequence). The CDR3 is 15 amino acids. V dropped 4 bases and J dropped 0; count of bases not matched to a gene: 3. The CDR3 nucleotides are TGTGCCAGTAGTAAGGTAGCGGGCTCCTACAATGAGCAGTTCTTC. Translated: CASSKVAGSYNEQFF.

The chain links TRBV5-1 to TRBJ2-1; tentative D call: TRBD2 (5 bases). Per the germline V gene, CDR1 is SGHRS and CDR2 is YFSETQ. This CDR3 spans 16 amino acids. Trimming cost V 0 bases and J 9 bases, with 19 bases left between them. The chain's CDR3 is CASSLGGKRVIGEQFF. CDR3 coding DNA: TGCGCCAGCAGCTTGGGGGGAAAGAGGGTTATTGGTGAGCAGTTCTTC.

CDR3 sequence (DNA): TGCGCCAGCAGCCCTACTCTAACAGGGGGCGCAGGAAACACCATATATTTT. Its protein product is CASSPTLTGGAGNTIYF. V and J are TRBV5-1 and TRBJ1-3, with 9 bases lining up with TRBD1. The CDR3 runs to 17 residues. Per germline, CDR1 SGHRS and CDR2 YFSETQ. V lost 4 bases to trimming and J lost 4 bases; unmatched junction nucleotides: 12.

This rearrangement joins TRBV6-5 to TRBJ2-1; TRBD2 aligns across 8 bases. Unmatched junction bases numbered 5, after V lost 6 bases and J lost 7 bases. Germline V lookup: CDR1 MNHEY, CDR2 SVGAGI. The CDR3 is made up of 13 amino acids. The CDR3 nucleotides read TGTGCCAGCAGCCGGACTAGCAGAAATGAGCAGTTCTTC. Translation gives CASSRTSRNEQFF.

The chain joins TRBV6-5 to TRBJ2-5; D might be TRBD2 (5 bases). The germline V and J ends were trimmed by 10 bases and 4 bases, with 19 bases remaining between them. Germline V CDR1 and CDR2: MNHEY, SVGAGI. This CDR3 region has 14 residues. The CDR3 DNA follows: TGTGCCACAAAGGCCGATGGGAGTAGAGAGACCCAGTACTTC. Amino acid sequence: CATKADGSRETQYF.

This clone has only a few counts. This chain links TRBV18 with TRBJ1-1; D remains unclear. This CDR3 is built from 14 residues. V was shortened by 4 bases and J by 5 bases, with 14 bases between the two germline ends. The germline gives CDR1 KGHSH, CDR2 LQKENI. CDR3 nucleotide sequence: TGTGCCAGCTCACTGAGGAGGGATGGGACTGAAGCTTTCTTT. Protein: CASSLRRDGTEAFF.

A single count supports this clone. The CDR3 DNA reads as TGTGCCAGCTCACTCCTTCCCAGCACAGATACGCAGTATTTT. It codes for CASSLLPSTDTQYF. V is TRBV18 and J is TRBJ2-3, with no clear D. The germline V gene encodes CDR1 KGHSH and CDR2 LQKENI. The CDR3 loop spans 14 amino acids. Trimming left V 4 bases short and J 0 bases short, with 8 bases between.

The genes are TRBV28 and TRBJ2-1; 9 nucleotides align to TRBD2. The V and J ends lost 3 bases and 1 base, in that order; junction bases with no gene match: 7. The CDR3 covers 17 residues. Germline CDR1 MDHEN, CDR2 SYDVKM. CDR3 loop: CASSFGGRARSYNEQFF. The CDR3 nucleotides read TGTGCCAGCAGTTTTGGCGGGAGGGCCCGGTCCTACAATGAGCAGTTCTTC.

This clone was detected only a few times. The chain couples TRBV28 to TRBJ1-6; the D gene is possibly TRBD1 (6 bases). The CDR3 contains 14 residues. V dropped 5 bases and J dropped 6 bases, with 11 bases sitting between them. Per the germline V gene, CDR1 is MDHEN and CDR2 is SYDVKM. The CDR3 DNA follows: TGTGCCAGCAGTCCAGGGGCGGGTAATTCACCCCTCCACTTT. It translates to CASSPGAGNSPLHF.

The V gene is TRBV15, the J gene TRBJ1-5; 7 bases are a match to TRBD1. V shed 11 bases, J shed 3 bases, and the junction held 4 bases outside the gene matches. The CDR3 spans 12 residues. CDR1 and CDR2 from the germline V gene are LNHNV and YYDKDF (reference sequence). The CDR3 coding sequence is TGTGCCGCAGGGACAGACAATCAGCCCCAGCATTTT. It yields the protein CAAGTDNQPQHF.

This clone was seen more than once but under ten times. The gene calls are TRBV4-2 and TRBJ2-7; 10 positions match TRBD2. This CDR3 has 16 amino acids. CDR1 and CDR2 (germline): LGHNA, YNFKEQ. The ends lost 0 bases at V and 1 base at J; junction bases unmatched: 3. CDR3 nucleotide sequence: TGTGCCAGCAGCCAAGATGCTAGCGGGAGTTCCTACGAGCAGTACTTC. Protein: CASSQDASGSSYEQYF.

The chain employs TRBV28 and TRBJ2-3; 11 nucleotides align to TRBD2. Germline loops: CDR1 MDHEN, CDR2 SYDVKM. J was trimmed by 1 base and V by 6 bases; bases with no gene match: 3. The CDR3 runs 15 residues. CDR3 region: CASSTLAGGTDTQYF. The CDR3 DNA reads TGTGCCAGCAGCACACTAGCGGGGGGCACAGATACGCAGTATTTT.